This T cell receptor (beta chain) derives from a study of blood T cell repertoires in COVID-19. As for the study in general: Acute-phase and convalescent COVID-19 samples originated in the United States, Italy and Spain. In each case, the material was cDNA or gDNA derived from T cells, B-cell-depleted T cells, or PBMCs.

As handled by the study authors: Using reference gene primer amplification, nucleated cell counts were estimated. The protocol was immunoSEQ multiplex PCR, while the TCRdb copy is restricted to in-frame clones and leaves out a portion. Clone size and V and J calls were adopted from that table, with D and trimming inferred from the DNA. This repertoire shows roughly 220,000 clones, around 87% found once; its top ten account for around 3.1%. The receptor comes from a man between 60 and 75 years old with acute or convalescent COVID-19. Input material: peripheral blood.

The CDR3 protein is CASRAVGQGAYEQYF. The CDR3 nucleotides are TGTGCCAGCAGAGCCGTTGGTCAGGGGGCTTACGAGCAGTACTTC. The chain carries TRBV6-6 and TRBJ2-7; TRBD1 matches at 8 bases. The V gene end was trimmed by 6 bases and the J gene end by 4 bases; junction bases not matched to a gene: 11. CDR1 is MNHNY and CDR2 is SVGAGI in the germline V gene (reference sequence). This CDR3 spans 15 amino acids.